This record looks at one T cell receptor beta chain sequence and its context. This entry is derived from a study of blood T cell repertoires in COVID-19. Background on the study: Samples taken during acute and convalescent COVID-19 were collected in the United States, Italy and Spain. PBMCs, B-cell-depleted T cells, or T cells provided the cDNA or gDNA that made up the material.

The CDR3 sequence is 17 residues long. CDR1 SGHNT and CDR2 YYREEE come from the germline V gene (reference sequence). V was pared by 0 bases and J by 0 bases, with 13 bases between. In the source study's methods: Nucleated cell number was recorded as an estimate derived from reference gene primer amplification. Profiled with immunoSEQ multiplex PCR; TCRdb holds only in-frame clones, not every one. The V and J calls and clone size were taken over from that table, and D and trimming were inferred from the DNA. The table has about 65,000 clones, approximately 93% seen once; the top ten hold 2.5% to 3%. This chain joins TRBV5-4 and TRBJ2-1; D is perhaps TRBD2 (6 bases). The clonotype originates from a man between 65 and 80 years old with active COVID-19. The specimen was peripheral blood. CDR3 sequence reads: CASSLGGGSASYNEQFF. The CDR3, as DNA: TGTGCCAGCAGCTTGGGTGGGGGGAGCGCCTCCTACAATGAGCAGTTCTTC.